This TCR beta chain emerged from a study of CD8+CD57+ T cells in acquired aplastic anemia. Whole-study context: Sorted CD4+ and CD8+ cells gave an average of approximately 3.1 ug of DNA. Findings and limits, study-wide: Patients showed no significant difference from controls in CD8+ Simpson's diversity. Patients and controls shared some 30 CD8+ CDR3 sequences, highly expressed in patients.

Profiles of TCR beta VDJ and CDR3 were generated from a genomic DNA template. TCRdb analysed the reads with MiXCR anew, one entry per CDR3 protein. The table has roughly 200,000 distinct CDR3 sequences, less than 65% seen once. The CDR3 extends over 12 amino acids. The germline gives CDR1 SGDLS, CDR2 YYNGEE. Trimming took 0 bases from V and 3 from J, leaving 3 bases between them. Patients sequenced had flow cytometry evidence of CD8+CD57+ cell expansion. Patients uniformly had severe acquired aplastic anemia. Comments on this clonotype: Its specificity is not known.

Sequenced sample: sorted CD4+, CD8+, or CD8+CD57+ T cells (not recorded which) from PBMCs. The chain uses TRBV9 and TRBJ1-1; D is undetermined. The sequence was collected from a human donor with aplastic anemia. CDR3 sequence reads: CASSVGDTEAFF. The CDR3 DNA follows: TGTGCCAGCAGCGTAGGGGACACTGAAGCTTTCTTT.